This section outlines one T cell receptor (beta chain) sequence together with its context. Its antigen is unidentified. The record originates from a study of beta chain features in type 1 diabetes. Study-wide findings and caveats: Within each of all four CD4+ subsets, Type 1 diabetes patients had TCRB CDR3s that were moderately but significantly shorter.

Since all of the isolated RNA was reverse transcribed, expressed TCRB transcripts were what got sequenced. Clones were sequenced by immunoSEQ multiplex PCR, and TCRdb holds only the in-frame ones, with some missing. The sample shows about 360,000 clones, roughly 12% of them seen only once. The source material was naive CD4+ T cells from blood. The sequence derives from a woman aged 18-29 years with type 1 diabetes.

This chain's CDR3 is CASSFRLAGGVNEQFF. The CDR3 DNA reads TGTGCCAGCAGTTTTAGACTAGCGGGGGGCGTAAATGAGCAGTTCTTC. The rearrangement uses TRBV6-5 and TRBJ2-1, with 13 bases identical to TRBD2. The CDR3 is 16 residues long. The V gene's germline CDR1 is MNHEY and CDR2 SVGAGI. J gave up 7 bases and V 4 bases, and 7 bases lay outside the gene matches.